The next 19 T cell receptor beta chains were all read from a single sample in a study of T cells in localized non-small cell lung cancer. Profiled with immunoSEQ multiplex PCR; TCRdb holds only in-frame clones, not every one. Here the sample spans around 100,000 clones, roughly 89% being singletons. The source was peripheral blood, collected before any cancer treatment. The receptors were sampled from a man aged 35 to 69 with stage I squamous cell lung carcinoma.

V gene TRBV27 combines with J gene TRBJ2-2; D call uncertain. The germline gives CDR1 MNHEY, CDR2 SMNVEV (reference sequence). V lost 3 bases to trimming and J lost 0 bases, with 5 bases between them. The CDR3 consists of 14 residues. The CDR3 DNA reads as TGTGCCAGCAGTTTGTTTTCGAACACCGGGGAGCTGTTTTTT. The encoded protein is CASSLFSNTGELFF.

V gene TRBV5-1 combines with J gene TRBJ2-3; D ambiguous. The germline V gene encodes CDR1 SGHRS and CDR2 YFSETQ. V dropped 1 base and J dropped 1 base, with 7 bases sitting between them. This CDR3 comprises 14 residues. The CDR3 coding sequence is TGCGCCAGCAGCTTGTTTGGGGGCACAGATACGCAGTATTTT. Its protein product is CASSLFGGTDTQYF.

This rearrangement joins TRBV5-5 to TRBJ1-2, with TRBD1 matching 8 bases. The CDR3 covers 15 residues. The V gene end was trimmed by 4 bases and the J gene end by 3 bases; junction bases not matched to a gene: 8. CDR1 is SGHKS and CDR2 is YYEKEE in the germline V gene (reference sequence). This chain's CDR3 is CASSPGQGRDYGYTF. In nucleotides, the CDR3 is TGTGCCAGCAGCCCAGGACAGGGTCGCGACTATGGCTACACCTTC. The full variable domain, rest sourced from reference TRBV5-5 and TRBJ1-2, is DAGVTQSPTHLIKTRGQQVTLRCSPISGHKSVSWYQQVLGQGPQFIFQYYEKEERGRGNFPDRFSARQFPNYSSELNVNALLLGDSALYLCASSPGQGRDYGYTFGSGTRLTVV.

The V call is TRBV5-4, the J call TRBJ2-1, with D perhaps matching TRBD1 or TRBD2 (5 bases each). The length of the CDR3 is 12 residues. Germline loops: CDR1 SGHNT, CDR2 YYREEE (reference sequence). Trimming shortened V by 8 bases and J by 5 bases, and 11 bases separated the two germline ends. CDR3 in amino acids: CASSGRDNEQFF. The CDR3 coding sequence is TGTGCCAGTTCGGGGCGGGACAATGAGCAGTTCTTC.

This clone was seen once. The genes are TRBV7-9 and TRBJ2-7; 7 nucleotides line up with TRBD2. The CDR3 is made up of 15 amino acids. V gave up 5 bases and J gave up 2 bases; unmatched junction bases: 9. Germline loops: CDR1 SEHNR, CDR2 FQNEAQ (reference sequence). The CDR3 loop is CASSPNPRETYEQYF. DNA for the CDR3: TGTGCCAGCAGCCCTAACCCGCGGGAGACCTACGAGCAGTACTTC.

The rearrangement uses TRBV10-3 and TRBJ2-6, with D perhaps matching TRBD1 (5 bases). Trimming stripped 10 bases from V and 3 bases from J, with 13 bases between. This CDR3 spans 14 amino acids. Germline CDR1 and CDR2: ENHRY and SYGVKD. The CDR3 sequence is CASRQGIGANVLTF. For the CDR3, the DNA is TGTGCCAGCAGGCAGGGAATTGGGGCCAACGTCCTGACTTTC.

The chain uses TRBV29-1 and TRBJ1-2; D might be TRBD1 (5 bases). In germline, CDR1 is SQVTM, CDR2 ANQGSEA. The V end lost 7 bases, the J end lost 0 bases, and 9 bases lay between the germline ends. This CDR3 contains 12 residues. The CDR3 nucleotides are TGCAGCGGGGGGGTAACTAACTATGGCTACACCTTC. Translating gives CSGGVTNYGYTF.

This sequence joins TRBV5-1 and TRBJ1-2; a possible D gene is TRBD1 (5 bases). Germline CDR1 reads SGHRS; CDR2 reads YFSETQ. V dropped 0 bases and J dropped 1 base, with 10 bases sitting between them. The CDR3 is 15 residues long. The CDR3 here is CASSLDSGFNYGYTF. CDR3 in DNA: TGCGCCAGCAGCTTGGACTCAGGGTTTAACTATGGCTACACCTTC. The complete variable domain, with remaining parts taken from reference TRBV5-1 and TRBJ1-2, reads KAGVTQTPRYLIKTRGQQVTLSCSPISGHRSVSWYQQTPGQGLQFLFEYFSETQRNKGNFPGRFSGRQFSNSRSEMNVSTLELGDSALYLCASSLDSGFNYGYTFGSGTRLTVV.

V and J are TRBV7-9 and TRBJ1-2, with unresolved D. The CDR3 spans 15 residues. Germline V gene data show CDR1 as SEHNR and CDR2 as FQNEAQ (reference sequence). V dropped 3 bases and J dropped 0 bases, with 11 bases sitting between them. The CDR3 DNA is TGTGCCAGCAGCTTCGCCGGAGGGACTAACTATGGCTACACCTTC. Its translation: CASSFAGGTNYGYTF. Full variable domain (outside the CDR3, taken from reference TRBV7-9 and TRBJ1-2): DTGVSQNPRHKITKRGQNVTFRCDPISEHNRLYWYRQTLGQGPEFLTYFQNEAQLEKSRLLSDRFSAERPKGSFSTLEIQRTEQGDSAMYLCASSFAGGTNYGYTFGSGTRLTVV.

The chain carries TRBV10-1 and TRBJ2-3, with 7 positions matching TRBD1. Trimming at V came to 2 bases and at J to 2 bases, leaving 4 bases not matched to a gene. The CDR3 is 15 residues long. Germline V gene data show CDR1 as WNHNN and CDR2 as SYGVQD (reference sequence). As DNA, the CDR3 is TGCGCCAGCAGTGAGATCGGACAGGTCACAGATACGCAGTATTTT. Encoded protein: CASSEIGQVTDTQYF.

This rearrangement joins TRBV9 to TRBJ2-1; 7 nucleotides line up with TRBD2. Germline trimming cut 4 bases from V and 0 bases from J; bases unmatched to any gene: 7. The length of the CDR3 is 16 residues. Germline CDR1 is SGDLS and CDR2 is YYNGEE. The CDR3 DNA reads TGTGCCAGCAGCCCCCGACTAGCTACCTCCTACAATGAGCAGTTCTTC. Translating it yields CASSPRLATSYNEQFF.

This chain links TRBV11-2 with TRBJ1-3; D gene unclear. The CDR3 is made up of 15 amino acids. V was trimmed by 0 bases and J by 0 bases, leaving 6 bases between them. Germline CDR1 is SGHAT and CDR2 is FQNNGV. CDR3 residues: CASSLDKGSGNTIYF. CDR3 in DNA: TGTGCCAGCAGCTTAGACAAAGGCTCTGGAAACACCATATATTTT.

The J gene is TRBJ1-5, the V gene TRBV29-1, with D perhaps matching TRBD1 (5 bases). Trimming took off 6 bases at V and 7 bases at J, with 13 bases between the two ends. The V gene's germline CDR1 is SQVTM and CDR2 ANQGSEA. This CDR3 comprises 12 residues. CDR3 coding DNA: TGCAGCGTGGCAGGTTGGGACCAGCCCCAGCATTTT. Translated, it gives CSVAGWDQPQHF.

This clone appeared once. The DNA of the CDR3 is TGTGCCAGCAGCTCCTCGGGTCGGATACCTGAAGCTTTCTTT. Its translation: CASSSSGRIPEAFF. The chain joins TRBV11-2 to TRBJ1-1; D gene uncertain. CDR1 and CDR2 from the germline V gene are SGHAT and FQNNGV. The CDR3 has 14 residues. V lost 4 bases, J lost 6 bases, and 15 bases lay in between.

The rearrangement joins TRBV9 to TRBJ1-1; TRBD1 matches 7 bases. Germline CDR1 and CDR2: SGDLS and YYNGEE. The CDR3 totals 14 residues. Trimming at V came to 0 bases and at J to 5 bases, leaving 4 bases not matched to a gene. The CDR3 DNA sequence: TGTGCCAGCAGCGTAGTCGGGGGACAGACTGAAGCTTTCTTT. This encodes CASSVVGGQTEAFF.

This CDR3 is CASRSGDRGNQPQHF. CDR3 DNA: TGTGCCAGCAGGTCGGGAGACAGAGGCAATCAGCCCCAGCATTTT. V gene TRBV28 combines with J gene TRBJ1-5, with D perhaps matching TRBD1 (5 bases). Trimming left V 6 bases short and J 2 bases short, with 14 bases between. The CDR3 consists of 15 residues. Germline CDR1 MDHEN, CDR2 SYDVKM.

The chain carries TRBV18 and TRBJ1-2; the match to TRBD1 covers 9 bases. The CDR3 has 15 amino acids. J gave up 4 bases and V 1 base, and 4 bases lay outside the gene matches. Germline CDR1 is KGHSH and CDR2 is LQKENI. The chain's CDR3 is CASSPRTGETYGYTF. Here the CDR3 DNA reads TGTGCCAGCTCACCACGGACAGGGGAGACCTATGGCTACACCTTC.

This chain links TRBV5-1 with TRBJ1-4; 9 positions match TRBD1. Germline V gene data show CDR1 as SGHRS and CDR2 as YFSETQ. The CDR3 covers 15 residues. Losses at the gene ends were 3 bases for V and 5 bases for J; bases not matched to a gene: 5. The CDR3 nucleotides read TGCGCCAGCAGCTACGCTGGACAGGGGAATGAAAAACTGTTTTTT. Its translation is CASSYAGQGNEKLFF.

J is TRBJ1-6 and V is TRBV10-3, with 9 bases fitting TRBD1. The V gene end was trimmed by 6 bases and the J gene end by 5 bases; junction bases not matched to a gene: 5. This CDR3 has 15 amino acids. Germline CDR1 reads ENHRY; CDR2 reads SYGVKD. The CDR3 sequence: CAIRGQGMHNSPLHF. CDR3 DNA: TGTGCCATCAGGGGACAGGGAATGCATAATTCACCCCTCCACTTT.